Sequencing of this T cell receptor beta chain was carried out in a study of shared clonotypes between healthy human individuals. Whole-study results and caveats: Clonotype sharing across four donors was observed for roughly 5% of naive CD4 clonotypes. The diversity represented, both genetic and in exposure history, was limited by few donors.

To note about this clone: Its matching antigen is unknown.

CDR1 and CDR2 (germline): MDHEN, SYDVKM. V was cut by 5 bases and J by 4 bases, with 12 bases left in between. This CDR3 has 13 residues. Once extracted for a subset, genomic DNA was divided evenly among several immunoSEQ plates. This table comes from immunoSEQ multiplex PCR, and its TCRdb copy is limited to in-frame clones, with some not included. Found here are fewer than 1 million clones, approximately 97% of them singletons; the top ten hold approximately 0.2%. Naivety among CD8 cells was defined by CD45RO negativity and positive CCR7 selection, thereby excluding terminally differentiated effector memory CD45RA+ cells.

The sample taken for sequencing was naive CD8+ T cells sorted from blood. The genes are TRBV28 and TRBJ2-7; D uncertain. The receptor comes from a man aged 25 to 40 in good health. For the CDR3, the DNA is TGTGCCAGCAGTGACCCCGATTGGTACGAGCAGTACTTC. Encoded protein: CASSDPDWYEQYF.